What follows are 15 T cell receptor beta chains derived from one specimen sequenced in a study of cytomegalovirus exposure and HLA in healthy donors. Both 60 Vbeta primers and 13 Jbeta primers went into the PCR. Here immunoSEQ multiplex PCR was the method, and the copy in TCRdb shows in-frame clones only, minus some. The table records around 50,000 clones, roughly 75% of them present only once. The sample taken for sequencing was PBMCs. Source of these receptors: a man between 25 and 39 years old in good health and CMV-seropositive.

This clone has a single count. V and J are TRBV7-8 and TRBJ1-2; no clear D. Trimming took off 5 bases at V and 3 bases at J, with 19 bases between the two ends. Germline CDR1 reads SGHVS; CDR2 reads FQNEAQ. The CDR3 loop spans 16 amino acids. The CDR3 nucleotides read TGTGCCAGCAGCCCAGGACGGGGAAAAACGGACTATGGCTACACCTTC. Protein product: CASSPGRGKTDYGYTF. Supplemented by reference TRBV7-8 and TRBJ1-2, the full variable domain reads GAGVSQSPRYKVAKRGQDVALRCDPISGHVSLFWYQQALGQGPEFLTYFQNEAQLDKSGLPSDRFFAERPEGSVSTLKIQRTQQEDSAVYLCASSPGRGKTDYGYTFGSGTRLTVV.

The J gene is TRBJ1-5, the V gene TRBV7-8; perhaps TRBD1 as D (6 bases). Germline-derived CDR1 and CDR2 are SGHVS and FQNEAQ. CDR3 size: 15 residues. V dropped 2 bases and J dropped 4 bases, with 12 bases sitting between them. The CDR3: CASSLMGAQNQPQHF. CDR3 in DNA: TGTGCCAGCAGCTTAATGGGGGCGCAGAATCAGCCCCAGCATTTT. The whole variable domain, filled in from reference TRBV7-8 and TRBJ1-5, reads GAGVSQSPRYKVAKRGQDVALRCDPISGHVSLFWYQQALGQGPEFLTYFQNEAQLDKSGLPSDRFFAERPEGSVSTLKIQRTQQEDSAVYLCASSLMGAQNQPQHFGDGTRLSIL.

The chain employs TRBV7-6 and TRBJ2-7, with a tentative D call TRBD1 (6 bases). Germline assignment: CDR1 SGHVS and CDR2 FNYEAQ. With 4 bases removed from V and 5 bases from J, the gap between germline ends came to 18 bases. The CDR3 runs to 15 residues. The CDR3: CASSSFGQQANEQYF. CDR3 in DNA: TGTGCCAGCAGCTCCTTCGGACAGCAGGCCAACGAGCAGTACTTC.

The V call is TRBV21-1, the J call TRBJ1-5; the table's TRBD1 call for D was not verified on the DNA. TRBV21-1 is listed as a pseudogene. The CDR3 runs 20 residues. The CDR3 DNA reads TGTGCCAGCAGCAAAGAGAAAGGAGTGGACAGATACCATAGCAATCAGCCCCAGCATTTT. Translated: CASSKEKGVDRYHSNQPQHF.

Only a few counts were recorded for this clone. This chain uses TRBV29-1 with TRBJ1-5; 8 nucleotides align to TRBD1. Per the germline V gene, CDR1 is SQVTM and CDR2 is ANQGSEA. The CDR3 has 12 amino acids. V lost 6 bases, J lost 2 bases, and 0 bases stayed unmatched. CDR3 in amino acids: CSVGQGNQPQHF. CDR3 bases: TGCAGCGTGGGACAGGGCAATCAGCCCCAGCATTTT.

The genes are TRBV7-2 and TRBJ2-7; D is possibly TRBD1 (5 bases). Germline V gene lookup returns CDR1 SGHTA and CDR2 FQGNSA. Trimming left V 0 bases short and J 1 base short, with 22 bases between. There are 19 residues in the CDR3. The CDR3 DNA reads as TGTGCCAGCAGCTTAGCGGGGCAGGCTATGTTAACCTATTCCTACGAGCAGTACTTC. It yields the protein CASSLAGQAMLTYSYEQYF.

The CDR3 sequence: CTTGRGQWQPQHF. The CDR3 DNA follows: TGTACTACCGGGAGGGGCCAGTGGCAGCCCCAGCATTTT. This rearrangement joins TRBV27 to TRBJ1-5, with D tentatively TRBD1 (5 bases). The V gene's germline CDR1 is MNHEY and CDR2 SMNVEV (reference sequence). The CDR3 extends over 13 amino acids.

The chain combines TRBV5-1 with TRBJ2-5, with D unresolved. There are 12 residues in the CDR3. Germline CDR1 is SGHRS and CDR2 is YFSETQ. V shed 5 bases and J shed 1 base, with 6 bases lying between them. CDR3 DNA: TGCGCCAGCAGTTATAGCCAAGAGACCCAGTACTTC. Translated: CASSYSQETQYF. The full variable domain, rest sourced from reference TRBV5-1 and TRBJ2-5, is KAGVTQTPRYLIKTRGQQVTLSCSPISGHRSVSWYQQTPGQGLQFLFEYFSETQRNKGNFPGRFSGRQFSNSRSEMNVSTLELGDSALYLCASSYSQETQYFGPGTRLLVL.

The V gene is TRBV5-1, the J gene TRBJ2-3; a weak D match, TRBD1 (6 bases). The CDR3 is 14 amino acids. Trimming pared 3 bases from V and 3 bases from J, leaving 11 bases between. Germline lookup yields CDR1 SGHRS and CDR2 YFSETQ. CDR3 DNA sequence: TGCGCCAGCAGCTCGGGACACCAGACAGATACGCAGTATTTT. It is translated as CASSSGHQTDTQYF.

This rearrangement joins TRBV29-1 to TRBJ2-7; D perhaps matches TRBD1 (7 bases). The CDR3 has 14 amino acids. The germline gives CDR1 SQVTM, CDR2 ANQGSEA. Trimming cost V 7 bases and J 4 bases, with 20 bases left between them. The CDR3 region has the DNA TGCAGCGCTACGAGGACAGGCGGGACATACGAGCAGTACTTC. Translating it yields CSATRTGGTYEQYF.

The gene calls are TRBV2 and TRBJ1-5; D unclear. V lost 4 bases and J lost 2, with 12 bases in between. There are 15 residues in the CDR3. CDR1 is SNHLY and CDR2 is FYNNEI in the germline V gene. The CDR3 sequence: CASSVSGIGNQPQHF. CDR3 in DNA: TGTGCCAGCAGTGTTTCGGGGATCGGCAATCAGCCCCAGCATTTT.

The rearrangement uses TRBV6-5 and TRBJ2-2; TRBD2 is a possible D gene (5 bases). The V gene lost 6 bases and the J gene lost 6 bases, with 11 bases spanning the gap. CDR3 length: 13 amino acids. Per the germline V gene, CDR1 is MNHEY and CDR2 is SVGAGI. The CDR3 DNA reads TGTGCCAGCAGCCTAGCCGGAGCCGGGGAGCTGTTTTTT. This sequence encodes CASSLAGAGELFF.

The chain is built from TRBV9 and TRBJ2-3, with TRBD1 as a possible D gene (5 bases). Trimming pared 0 bases from V and 0 bases from J, leaving 14 bases between. This CDR3 is 17 amino acids long. CDR1 SGDLS and CDR2 YYNGEE come from the germline V gene. CDR3 nucleotide sequence: TGTGCCAGCAGCGTAGCATTTGACAGCTATAGCACAGATACGCAGTATTTT. This encodes CASSVAFDSYSTDTQYF.

This sequence joins TRBV6-5 and TRBJ1-1, with TRBD1 matching over 11 bases. Looked up from germline, CDR1 is MNHEY and CDR2 is SVGAGI. The CDR3 length is 14 residues. Trimming cost V 6 bases and J 4 bases; bases outside gene matches: 4. CDR3: CASSPDRGPTEAFF. In DNA form, the CDR3 reads TGTGCCAGCAGCCCGGACAGGGGGCCCACTGAAGCTTTCTTT.

CDR3 in amino acids: CASSSLAGGYYEQYF. DNA for the CDR3: TGTGCCAGCAGCTCCCTAGCGGGGGGTTACTACGAGCAGTACTTC. The chain carries TRBV5-8 and TRBJ2-5; 11 bases fit TRBD2. The J call is uncertain, as TRBJ2-7 better fits the DNA end. Germline CDR1 is SGHTS and CDR2 is YDEGEE. There are 15 residues in the CDR3.